The 22 T cell receptor beta chains below all came from one sample that was sequenced in a study of cytomegalovirus exposure and HLA in healthy donors. PCR primers comprised 60 Vbeta and 13 Jbeta primers. The data were produced by immunoSEQ multiplex PCR, yet TCRdb's version contains in-frame clones alone and is incomplete. In the table there are about 180,000 clones, around 80% of which are singletons. The sample taken for sequencing was PBMCs. All receptors come from a woman aged 50 to 60 in good health and CMV-seropositive.

This chain joins TRBV7-6 and TRBJ2-2, with 7 bases aligning to TRBD2. Trimming took 3 bases from V and 6 from J; bases not matched to a gene: 4. The CDR3 covers 14 residues. CDR1 is SGHVS and CDR2 is FNYEAQ in the germline V gene. The CDR3 DNA sequence: TGTGCCAGCAGCTTTGGGGGGGAGCCCGGGGAGCTGTTTTTT. Translated, it gives CASSFGGEPGELFF.

The V gene is TRBV18, the J gene TRBJ2-7; 9 positions match TRBD2. V dropped 5 bases and J dropped 4; count of bases not matched to a gene: 6. The germline gives CDR1 KGHSH, CDR2 LQKENI. The CDR3 runs to 14 residues. Here the CDR3 DNA reads TGTGCCAGCTCATTGTCTACTAGCGGGTACGAGCAGTACTTC. Amino acids: CASSLSTSGYEQYF.

The chain uses TRBV5-1 and TRBJ1-1; 7 nucleotides match TRBD1. The V segment lost 7 bases and the J segment 0 bases; nucleotides outside the gene matches: 6. CDR3 length equals 14 residues. Per the germline V gene, CDR1 is SGHRS and CDR2 is YFSETQ. Written as DNA, the CDR3 is TGCGCCAGCGGCCGGGACAGCGTGAACACTGAAGCTTTCTTT. Amino acid sequence: CASGRDSVNTEAFF.

V usage is TRBV19 and J usage is TRBJ2-2; D is possibly TRBD1 (6 bases). The germline gives CDR1 LNHDA, CDR2 SQIVND (reference sequence). V was shortened by 4 bases and J by 1 base, with 10 bases between the two germline ends. This CDR3 is 15 amino acids long. The CDR3 loop reads CASSRGQVNTGELFF. The CDR3 nucleotides are TGTGCCAGTAGTAGGGGGCAAGTGAACACCGGGGAGCTGTTTTTT. The full variable domain, in which reference TRBV19 and TRBJ2-2 provide the parts outside the CDR3, is DGGITQSPKYLFRKEGQNVTLSCEQNLNHDAMYWYRQDPGQGLRLIYYSQIVNDFQKGDIAEGYSVSREKKESFPLTVTSAQKNPTAFYLCASSRGQVNTGELFFGEGSRLTVL.

V and J are TRBV19 and TRBJ2-2; 9 bases fit TRBD2. Per the germline V gene, CDR1 is LNHDA and CDR2 is SQIVND (reference sequence). V shed 6 bases, J shed 6 bases, and the junction held 8 bases outside the gene matches. The CDR3 covers 15 residues. CDR3 DNA sequence: TGTGCCAGTAGGAAAGCGGGGGGATTGTCCGGGGAGCTGTTTTTT. Translation: CASRKAGGLSGELFF. Based on the CDR3 plus reference TRBV19 and TRBJ2-2, the full variable domain is DGGITQSPKYLFRKEGQNVTLSCEQNLNHDAMYWYRQDPGQGLRLIYYSQIVNDFQKGDIAEGYSVSREKKESFPLTVTSAQKNPTAFYLCASRKAGGLSGELFFGEGSRLTVL.

V gene TRBV28 combines with J gene TRBJ1-2; D may be TRBD1 (6 bases). There are 13 residues in the CDR3. Germline V lookup: CDR1 MDHEN, CDR2 SYDVKM. Deletions cut 3 bases from V and 5 bases from J, with 10 bases between. The CDR3 nucleotides read TGTGCCAGCAGTTTGGGCACAGGGTATGGCTACACCTTC. It is translated as CASSLGTGYGYTF.

The chain is built from TRBV4-3 and TRBJ2-3; 8 nucleotides line up with TRBD2. Germline V lookup: CDR1 LGHNA, CDR2 YSLEER. The CDR3 is 17 residues long. The ends lost 4 bases at V and 6 bases at J; junction bases unmatched: 15. The CDR3 nucleotides read TGCGCCAGCAGCCGGGGCTCCATAGCGGGATCGATCGATACGCAGTATTTT. Translation: CASSRGSIAGSIDTQYF.

The chain couples TRBV30 to TRBJ1-2; D might be TRBD1 (6 bases). Germline CDR1 reads GTSNPN; CDR2 reads SVGIG (reference sequence). The CDR3 runs 12 residues. Trimming removed 5 bases at V and 5 bases at J, with 12 bases between. This CDR3 reads CAWLQGIYGYTF. CDR3 nucleotide sequence: TGTGCCTGGTTACAGGGAATTTATGGCTACACCTTC.

In this sample, this clone turned up once. The chain carries TRBV18 and TRBJ2-7; D call uncertain. Looked up from germline, CDR1 is KGHSH and CDR2 is LQKENI. Trimming removed 6 bases at V and 4 bases at J, with 7 bases between. This CDR3 region has 11 residues. CDR3 nucleotides: TGTGCCAGCTCGTCTAGTTACGAGCAGTACTTC. It is translated as CASSSSYEQYF.

The chain couples TRBV6-1 to TRBJ1-4; possible D gene TRBD1, 6 bases. V lost 1 base to trimming and J lost 2 bases, with 11 bases between them. Per the germline V gene, CDR1 is MNHNS and CDR2 is SASEGT. This CDR3 comprises 16 residues. The chain's CDR3 is CASSEGTGSTNEKLFF. CDR3 sequence (DNA): TGTGCCAGCAGTGAAGGTACAGGGTCCACTAATGAAAAACTGTTTTTT.

Written as DNA, the CDR3 is TGCAGCGTTGAAGCCCTACAGACAGGGGGTGAAAGAGTTAATGAAAAACTGTTTTTT. Translation: CSVEALQTGGERVNEKLFF. The rearrangement links TRBV29-1 to TRBJ1-4, with 9 bases identical to TRBD1. Germline CDR1 SQVTM, CDR2 ANQGSEA. This CDR3 has 19 amino acids. V lost 1 base, J lost 4 bases, and 16 bases stayed unmatched.

The chain has TRBV7-3 and TRBJ2-1; TRBD2 might be the D (5 bases). Germline assignment: CDR1 SGHTA and CDR2 FQGTGA. CDR3 length: 14 residues. V lost 3 bases, J lost 0 bases, and 6 bases lay in between. The CDR3 is CASSFEGSYNEQFF. The CDR3 region has the DNA TGTGCCAGCAGCTTTGAGGGCTCCTACAATGAGCAGTTCTTC.

V is TRBV11-2 and J is TRBJ2-5; D is ambiguous. Per the germline V gene, CDR1 is SGHAT and CDR2 is FQNNGV. The CDR3 contains 11 residues. Trimming took 5 bases from V and 7 from J, leaving 8 bases between them. The CDR3 DNA reads as TGTGCCAGCAGCCCGGGTGGGACCCAGTACTTC. Its protein is CASSPGGTQYF.

The CDR3 coding sequence is TGTGCCAGCCGTAGGTCAGGGACTCAAGGAAACACCATATATTTT. It specifies CASRRSGTQGNTIYF. The genes are TRBV6-6 and TRBJ1-3; tentatively, D is TRBD1 (5 bases). Germline V lookup: CDR1 MNHNY, CDR2 SVGAGI (reference sequence). The V end was cut by 8 bases, the J end by 4 bases, with 18 bases between. The CDR3 contains 15 residues.

The J gene is TRBJ2-1, the V gene TRBV6-1, with D tentatively TRBD1 (6 bases). Looked up from germline, CDR1 is MNHNS and CDR2 is SASEGT. Trimming pared 7 bases from V and 3 bases from J, leaving 16 bases between. The CDR3 loop spans 15 amino acids. The CDR3 spells CASIKTWTDYNEQFF. CDR3 coding DNA: TGTGCCAGCATAAAGACCTGGACAGACTACAATGAGCAGTTCTTC.

The gene calls are TRBV28 and TRBJ1-4; a weak D match, TRBD1 (5 bases). Germline CDR1 reads MDHEN; CDR2 reads SYDVKM. This CDR3 spans 13 amino acids. The germline V and J ends were trimmed by 9 bases and 4 bases, with 12 bases remaining between them. In DNA form, the CDR3 reads TGTGCCAGTTCTCAGGGCGGTAATGAAAAACTGTTTTTT. Translation: CASSQGGNEKLFF.

V and J are TRBV6-4 and TRBJ2-2; TRBD2 agrees at 9 bases. CDR1 and CDR2 (germline): MRHNA, SNTAGT. This CDR3 is 15 amino acids long. V was pared by 5 bases and J by 7 bases, with 8 bases of the junction left unmatched. DNA for the CDR3: TGTGCCAGCAGTTTTATAGCGGGAGCTGGCGGGGAGCTGTTTTTT. Its protein product is CASSFIAGAGGELFF.

This clone was seen once. V and J are TRBV6-6 and TRBJ2-3, with 7 nucleotides matching TRBD1. V lost 5 bases and J lost 6; bases outside the gene matches: 2. This CDR3 has 12 amino acids. Looked up from germline, CDR1 is MNHNY and CDR2 is SVGAGI (reference sequence). The CDR3 region has the DNA TGTGCCAGCAGTCCGGACAGGGATACGCAGTATTTT. This encodes CASSPDRDTQYF.

This clone was picked up a small number of times. This chain uses TRBV28 with TRBJ2-2, with 8 positions matching TRBD2. V lost 2 bases and J lost 4; bases outside the gene matches: 12. Per the germline V gene, CDR1 is MDHEN and CDR2 is SYDVKM. This CDR3 comprises 18 residues. CDR3 in DNA: TGTGCCAGCAGTTTAGTAGGGACCGGGAGGGCCAGCACCGGGGAGCTGTTTTTT. It translates to CASSLVGTGRASTGELFF.

V usage is TRBV5-8 and J usage is TRBJ2-7, with D possibly being TRBD2 (6 bases). V was shortened by 3 bases and J by 3 bases, with 25 bases between the two germline ends. Germline V CDR1 and CDR2: SGHTS, YDEGEE. The CDR3 covers 18 residues. The CDR3 protein is CASSSLLGGIGRSYEQYF. CDR3 in DNA: TGTGCCAGCAGCTCTCTACTTGGGGGGATCGGGAGAAGCTACGAGCAGTACTTC.

The sample holds one count of this clone. This rearrangement joins TRBV7-9 to TRBJ2-3, with D perhaps TRBD1 (5 bases). Deletions cut 4 bases from V and 2 bases from J, with 13 bases between. The germline V gene encodes CDR1 SEHNR and CDR2 FQNEAQ (reference sequence). The CDR3 is 15 residues long. As DNA, the CDR3 is TGTGCCAGCAGCTCATCACAGGCGCCCACAGATACGCAGTATTTT. Its protein product is CASSSSQAPTDTQYF. Looking up the rest from reference TRBV7-9 and TRBJ2-3 gives the full variable domain: DTGVSQNPRHKITKRGQNVTFRCDPISEHNRLYWYRQTLGQGPEFLTYFQNEAQLEKSRLLSDRFSAERPKGSFSTLEIQRTEQGDSAMYLCASSSSQAPTDTQYFGPGTRLTVL.

This clone was seen more than once but under ten times. Written as DNA, the CDR3 is TGCGCCAGCAGCCATCGAGATGAGCACAATGAGCAGTTCTTC. It translates to CASSHRDEHNEQFF. The V and J genes are TRBV4-3 and TRBJ2-1; no definite D call. Deletions cut 3 bases from V and 5 bases from J, with 11 bases between. Germline assignment: CDR1 LGHNA and CDR2 YSLEER. The length of the CDR3 is 14 residues.